This T cell receptor (beta chain) originates from a study of cytomegalovirus exposure and HLA in healthy donors. Study as a whole: Sequencing of 150 million to 200 million T cells in an earlier analysis found about 120 million unique TCR beta sequences. Study-level findings and limits: The study listed under 200 cytomegalovirus-associated TCR beta chains. Relative to equally common others, HLA-associated TCR beta chains showed greater clonal expansion in a later analysis.

A multiplex PCR was run with 60 Vbeta primers and 13 Jbeta primers. The protocol was immunoSEQ multiplex PCR, while the TCRdb copy is restricted to in-frame clones and leaves out a portion. Altogether around 88,000 clones are present, approximately 80% being singletons, with the ten largest covering about 4%. Concerning this clone: Its cognate antigen is unknown.

The V gene lost 1 base and the J gene lost 1 base, with 4 bases spanning the gap. Germline V CDR1 and CDR2: MNHEY, SMNVEV (reference sequence). CDR3 length: 13 amino acids. Sequenced input: PBMCs. This clonotype was obtained from a woman in her thirties or forties in good health and CMV-seropositive. V usage is TRBV27 and J usage is TRBJ1-1, with D unresolved. CDR3 loop: CASSLYRNTEAFF. The CDR3 DNA reads as TGTGCCAGCAGTTTATACAGGAACACTGAAGCTTTCTTT.